A selection of T cell receptor beta chains follows, all from one sample in a study of vaccination and CD4 T cells after COVID-19. The antigens of these receptors remain unknown. Each CDR3 protein is one row after TCRdb ran MiXCR on the PCR reads. Of approximately 11,000 distinct CDR3 sequences in the sample, around 58% were seen once. The specimen sequenced was CD4+ T cells from blood, cultured in vitro. The receptors here all came from a human donor who had recovered from COVID-19. Both conserved end residues are part of each CDR3. Each record gives: J gene, D gene, V gene, clone size, CDR3 protein, CDR3 DNA. D genes are given only for firm matches. Clone size appears in some rows only: once, few, many, or a class for an expanded clone.

j_gene: TRBJ2-1
d_gene: NA
v_gene: TRBV28
abundance: NA
CDR3aa: CASLIGSSYNEQFF
CDR3nt: TGTGCCAGCCTTATAGGGAGCTCCTACAATGAGCAGTTCTTC

j_gene: TRBJ1-2
d_gene: TRBD1
v_gene: TRBV27
abundance: few
CDR3aa: CASSQITGTGPFNYGYTF
CDR3nt: TGTGCCAGCAGTCAAATTACCGGGACAGGGCCCTTCAACTATGGCTACACCTTC

j_gene: TRBJ2-6
d_gene: NA
v_gene: TRBV7-8
abundance: few
CDR3aa: CASSLLGKAGGANVLTF
CDR3nt: TGTGCCAGCAGCTTACTGGGGAAGGCAGGTGGGGCCAACGTCCTGACTTTC

j_gene: TRBJ2-7
d_gene: NA
v_gene: TRBV11-3
abundance: NA
CDR3aa: CAGSLEEAAYEQYF
CDR3nt: TGTGCCGGCAGCTTAGAGGAGGCGGCCTACGAGCAGTACTTC

j_gene: TRBJ2-7
d_gene: NA
v_gene: TRBV7-2
abundance: NA
CDR3aa: CASSPRAYSYEQYF
CDR3nt: TGTGCCAGCAGCCCCCGGGCCTACTCCTACGAGCAGTACTTC

j_gene: TRBJ2-3
d_gene: TRBD2
v_gene: TRBV20-1
abundance: NA
CDR3aa: CSAPRREDTDTQYF
CDR3nt: TGCAGTGCTCCTAGGCGGGAGGACACAGATACGCAGTATTTT

j_gene: TRBJ2-7
d_gene: NA
v_gene: TRBV10-3
abundance: NA
CDR3aa: CVIRHGREVNEQYF
CDR3nt: TGTGTCATCAGGCATGGCAGGGAGGTGAACGAGCAGTACTTC

j_gene: TRBJ1-5
d_gene: NA
v_gene: TRBV7-2
abundance: NA
CDR3aa: CASSLESNQPQHF
CDR3nt: TGTGCCAGCAGCTTAGAAAGTAATCAGCCCCAGCATTTT

j_gene: TRBJ2-7
d_gene: TRBD2
v_gene: TRBV2
abundance: NA
CDR3aa: CASSLGLAYEQYF
CDR3nt: TGTGCCAGCAGTCTAGGACTAGCCTACGAGCAGTACTTC

j_gene: TRBJ2-3
d_gene: TRBD2
v_gene: TRBV27
abundance: medium-sized
CDR3aa: CASSPKRGVGTQYF
CDR3nt: TGTGCCAGCAGTCCGAAGCGGGGGGTCGGTACGCAGTATTTT

j_gene: TRBJ1-5
d_gene: NA
v_gene: TRBV6-2/TRBV6-3
abundance: NA
CDR3aa: CASSSPSGRTNRPQHF
CDR3nt: TGTGCCAGCAGTTCCCCCTCGGGACGCACCAACCGGCCCCAGCATTTT

j_gene: TRBJ2-3
d_gene: TRBD1
v_gene: TRBV2
abundance: NA
CDR3aa: CASCFPSGRGLSTDTQYF
CDR3nt: TGTGCCAGCTGCTTCCCCTCGGGCAGGGGGTTGTCCACAGATACGCAGTATTTT

j_gene: TRBJ2-7
d_gene: TRBD2
v_gene: TRBV18
abundance: NA
CDR3aa: CASSPPDAGVGYEQYF
CDR3nt: TGTGCCAGCTCACCACCAGACGCGGGAGTAGGGTACGAGCAGTACTTC

j_gene: TRBJ1-2
d_gene: NA
v_gene: TRBV28
abundance: few
CDR3aa: CASTERGLDGYTF
CDR3nt: TGTGCCAGCACTGAAAGGGGACTCGATGGCTACACCTTC

j_gene: TRBJ2-7
d_gene: TRBD1
v_gene: TRBV28
abundance: NA
CDR3aa: CASSPPTGTGVTYEQYF
CDR3nt: TGTGCCAGCAGTCCACCGACCGGGACAGGGGTTACCTACGAGCAGTACTTC

j_gene: TRBJ2-4
d_gene: NA
v_gene: TRBV6-1
abundance: NA
CDR3aa: CASRPFMGENIQYF
CDR3nt: TGTGCCAGCAGACCTTTCATGGGGGAAAACATTCAGTACTTC

j_gene: TRBJ1-6
d_gene: NA
v_gene: TRBV20-1
abundance: few
CDR3aa: CSARLAYNSPLHF
CDR3nt: TGCAGTGCTAGACTCGCATATAATTCACCCCTCCACTTT

j_gene: TRBJ1-4
d_gene: TRBD1
v_gene: TRBV20-1
abundance: NA
CDR3aa: CSARIRQGHEKLFF
CDR3nt: TGCAGTGCTAGAATCCGACAGGGCCATGAAAAACTGTTTTTT

j_gene: TRBJ1-1
d_gene: NA
v_gene: TRBV7-2
abundance: medium-sized
CDR3aa: CASSLRGNTEAFF
CDR3nt: TGTGCCAGCAGCTTAAGGGGGAACACTGAAGCTTTCTTT

j_gene: TRBJ2-1
d_gene: NA
v_gene: TRBV7-2
abundance: once
CDR3aa: CASSRGGAGSYNEQFF
CDR3nt: TGTGCCAGCAGCCGCGGTGGAGCTGGTTCCTACAATGAGCAGTTCTTC

j_gene: TRBJ2-5
d_gene: NA
v_gene: TRBV5-8
abundance: NA
CDR3aa: CASSLGDRGRQETQYF
CDR3nt: TGTGCCAGCAGCTTGGGGGACCGAGGACGACAAGAGACCCAGTACTTC

j_gene: TRBJ2-3
d_gene: NA
v_gene: TRBV6-1
abundance: NA
CDR3aa: CASSEYRRWPSTDTQYF
CDR3nt: TGTGCCAGCAGTGAATACAGGAGGTGGCCTAGCACAGATACGCAGTATTTT

j_gene: TRBJ2-2
d_gene: TRBD2
v_gene: TRBV2
abundance: NA
CDR3aa: CASSVKAGGAGELFF
CDR3nt: TGTGCCAGCAGTGTCAAAGCGGGAGGGGCCGGGGAGCTGTTTTTT

j_gene: TRBJ1-2
d_gene: NA
v_gene: TRBV11-2
abundance: NA
CDR3aa: CASSLERHGYTF
CDR3nt: TGTGCCAGCAGCTTAGAAAGACATGGCTACACCTTC

j_gene: TRBJ2-3
d_gene: NA
v_gene: TRBV7-2
abundance: medium-sized
CDR3aa: CASSSPVSDTQYF
CDR3nt: TGTGCCAGCAGCTCCCCGGTCTCCGATACGCAGTATTTT

j_gene: TRBJ2-1
d_gene: TRBD2
v_gene: TRBV6-4
abundance: NA
CDR3aa: CASSGGRGFNEQFF
CDR3nt: TGTGCCAGCAGCGGCGGGAGGGGCTTCAATGAGCAGTTCTTC

j_gene: TRBJ1-1
d_gene: NA
v_gene: TRBV6-5
abundance: NA
CDR3aa: CASSYQGSGTEAFF
CDR3nt: TGTGCCAGCAGTTACCAGGGGTCGGGGACTGAAGCTTTCTTT

j_gene: TRBJ1-2
d_gene: NA
v_gene: TRBV20-1
abundance: NA
CDR3aa: CSAPPAPVGYGYTF
CDR3nt: TGCAGTGCTCCCCCGGCCCCGGTGGGCTATGGCTACACCTTC

j_gene: TRBJ2-7
d_gene: NA
v_gene: TRBV6-1
abundance: large
CDR3aa: CALGVPPYEQYF
CDR3nt: TGTGCCCTCGGGGTACCCCCCTACGAGCAGTACTTC

j_gene: TRBJ2-5
d_gene: TRBD2
v_gene: TRBV4-1
abundance: NA
CDR3aa: CASSQETSGHQETQYF
CDR3nt: TGCGCCAGCAGCCAAGAGACTAGCGGCCACCAAGAGACCCAGTACTTC

j_gene: TRBJ2-1
d_gene: NA
v_gene: TRBV28
abundance: NA
CDR3aa: CASSRGGPYNEQFF
CDR3nt: TGTGCCAGCAGTAGGGGGGGCCCGTACAATGAGCAGTTCTTC

j_gene: TRBJ1-1
d_gene: NA
v_gene: TRBV12-3/TRBV12-4
abundance: NA
CDR3aa: CASSSQENTEAFF
CDR3nt: TGTGCCAGCAGTTCACAGGAAAACACTGAAGCTTTCTTT

j_gene: TRBJ2-3
d_gene: NA
v_gene: TRBV7-3
abundance: NA
CDR3aa: CASSSRDPSDTQYF
CDR3nt: TGTGCCAGCAGCTCCCGGGACCCTTCAGATACGCAGTATTTT

j_gene: TRBJ1-6
d_gene: TRBD1
v_gene: TRBV29-1
abundance: NA
CDR3aa: CSVGTGVYNSPLHF
CDR3nt: TGCAGCGTTGGTACAGGGGTTTATAATTCACCCCTCCACTTT

j_gene: TRBJ1-1
d_gene: NA
v_gene: TRBV19
abundance: NA
CDR3aa: CASAGTDQDHARDTEAFF
CDR3nt: TGTGCCAGCGCCGGGACCGACCAAGACCACGCCAGGGACACTGAAGCTTTCTTT

j_gene: TRBJ1-5
d_gene: NA
v_gene: TRBV7-9
abundance: NA
CDR3aa: CASSLGARASGNQPQHF
CDR3nt: TGTGCCAGCAGTCTGGGGGCGCGGGCTTCAGGCAATCAGCCCCAGCATTTT

j_gene: TRBJ2-2
d_gene: NA
v_gene: TRBV7-9
abundance: NA
CDR3aa: CASSLGGYTGELFF
CDR3nt: TGTGCCAGCAGCTTAGGCGGATACACCGGGGAGCTGTTTTTT

j_gene: TRBJ2-7
d_gene: NA
v_gene: TRBV20-1
abundance: NA
CDR3aa: CSARQGSYEQYF
CDR3nt: TGCAGTGCTAGACAGGGTTCCTACGAGCAGTACTTC

j_gene: TRBJ1-6
d_gene: TRBD1
v_gene: TRBV7-2
abundance: few
CDR3aa: CASSLVRDRVSPLHF
CDR3nt: TGTGCCAGCAGCTTAGTGCGAGACAGGGTATCACCCCTCCACTTT

j_gene: TRBJ1-6
d_gene: NA
v_gene: TRBV4-2
abundance: NA
CDR3aa: CASSPPGRTGGNSPLHF
CDR3nt: TGTGCCAGCAGCCCCCCGGGGCGAACCGGCGGGAATTCACCCCTCCACTTT

j_gene: TRBJ1-2
d_gene: NA
v_gene: TRBV18
abundance: NA
CDR3aa: CASSPGQPNYGYTF
CDR3nt: TGTGCCAGCTCACCAGGACAGCCCAACTATGGCTACACCTTC

j_gene: TRBJ2-1
d_gene: TRBD1
v_gene: TRBV11-2
abundance: few
CDR3aa: CASSLGATGNYNEQFF
CDR3nt: TGTGCCAGCAGCTTAGGGGCGACAGGGAACTACAATGAGCAGTTCTTC

j_gene: TRBJ2-5
d_gene: TRBD1
v_gene: TRBV7-2
abundance: NA
CDR3aa: CASIDRAETQYF
CDR3nt: TGTGCCAGCATCGACAGGGCTGAGACCCAGTACTTC

j_gene: TRBJ2-1
d_gene: TRBD2
v_gene: TRBV7-3
abundance: NA
CDR3aa: CASSGLAGGRGEQFF
CDR3nt: TGTGCCAGCAGCGGGCTAGCGGGGGGGAGAGGTGAGCAGTTCTTC

j_gene: TRBJ2-5
d_gene: TRBD2
v_gene: TRBV6-1
abundance: NA
CDR3aa: CASRGLAGWGETQYF
CDR3nt: TGTGCCAGCAGGGGACTAGCGGGATGGGGAGAGACCCAGTACTTC

j_gene: TRBJ1-2
d_gene: NA
v_gene: TRBV6-1
abundance: NA
CDR3aa: CASSPPGGYGYTF
CDR3nt: TGTGCCAGCAGTCCGCCAGGAGGCTATGGCTACACCTTC

j_gene: TRBJ1-4
d_gene: NA
v_gene: TRBV28
abundance: few
CDR3aa: CASRAFGGDNEKLFF
CDR3nt: TGTGCCAGCAGAGCCTTTGGGGGGGATAATGAAAAACTGTTTTTT

j_gene: TRBJ1-3
d_gene: NA
v_gene: TRBV11-2
abundance: NA
CDR3aa: CASSLSRVSIDTIYF
CDR3nt: TGTGCCAGCAGCTTATCCAGGGTTTCAATAGACACCATATATTTT

j_gene: TRBJ1-6
d_gene: NA
v_gene: TRBV6-5
abundance: NA
CDR3aa: CASSYSHRVDSPLHF
CDR3nt: TGTGCCAGCAGTTACTCCCACAGGGTCGATTCACCCCTCCACTTT

j_gene: TRBJ2-7
d_gene: NA
v_gene: TRBV2
abundance: NA
CDR3aa: CASTAPPGSNEQYF
CDR3nt: TGTGCCAGCACCGCCCCCCCGGGGTCCAACGAGCAGTACTTC

j_gene: TRBJ2-1
d_gene: NA
v_gene: TRBV7-2
abundance: NA
CDR3aa: CASSRAVYNEQFF
CDR3nt: TGTGCCAGCAGTCGAGCGGTGTACAATGAGCAGTTCTTC

j_gene: TRBJ2-7
d_gene: TRBD2
v_gene: TRBV28
abundance: NA
CDR3aa: CASSLGGAGSKYEQYF
CDR3nt: TGTGCCAGCAGTTTGGGAGGGGCAGGTTCTAAATACGAGCAGTACTTC

j_gene: TRBJ2-6
d_gene: NA
v_gene: TRBV5-4
abundance: few
CDR3aa: CASTGTPGSGANVLTF
CDR3nt: TGTGCCAGCACCGGGACTCCAGGCTCTGGGGCCAACGTCCTGACTTTC

j_gene: TRBJ2-3
d_gene: TRBD2
v_gene: TRBV5-1
abundance: NA
CDR3aa: CASSMVLAGSTDTQYF
CDR3nt: TGCGCCAGCAGCATGGTTCTAGCGGGGAGCACAGATACGCAGTATTTT

j_gene: TRBJ1-6
d_gene: NA
v_gene: TRBV6-5
abundance: NA
CDR3aa: CASSYTTGSRYDSPLHF
CDR3nt: TGTGCCAGCAGTTACACGACAGGTTCACGTTACGACTCACCCCTCCACTTT

j_gene: TRBJ1-2
d_gene: NA
v_gene: TRBV6-1
abundance: few
CDR3aa: CASGVGQGYGYTF
CDR3nt: TGTGCCAGCGGGGTGGGGCAGGGGTACGGCTACACCTTC

j_gene: TRBJ2-3
d_gene: NA
v_gene: TRBV7-2
abundance: NA
CDR3aa: CASSLQGSTDTQYF
CDR3nt: TGTGCCAGCAGCTTACAAGGGAGCACAGATACGCAGTATTTT

j_gene: TRBJ2-3
d_gene: TRBD2
v_gene: TRBV7-6
abundance: NA
CDR3aa: CASSLPGLAGGREDTQYF
CDR3nt: TGTGCCAGCAGCTTACCCGGTCTGGCGGGGGGGCGGGAAGATACGCAGTATTTT

j_gene: TRBJ1-1
d_gene: NA
v_gene: TRBV18
abundance: NA
CDR3aa: CASSYRAAEAFF
CDR3nt: TGTGCCAGCTCATACAGGGCGGCCGAAGCTTTCTTT

j_gene: TRBJ1-5
d_gene: NA
v_gene: TRBV4-2
abundance: NA
CDR3aa: CASSQDHVNQPQHF
CDR3nt: TGTGCCAGCAGCCAAGATCACGTTAATCAGCCCCAGCATTTT